Following are 19 T cell receptor beta chains from one sample sequenced in a study of blood T cell repertoires in COVID-19. Data came from immunoSEQ multiplex PCR; TCRdb stores just in-frame clones and leaves some out. Of 140,000 or so clones listed, approximately 80% are singletons. Material for sequencing was peripheral blood. Receptor source: a human donor in a cohort sampled during active COVID-19.

This chain joins TRBV27 and TRBJ2-3; D call uncertain. From germline, CDR1 is MNHEY and CDR2 SMNVEV (reference sequence). The CDR3 consists of 14 residues. V shed 5 bases and J shed 2 bases, with 11 bases lying between them. The chain's CDR3 is CASSPLQSTDTQYF. Written as DNA, the CDR3 is TGTGCCAGCAGTCCCTTGCAGTCCACAGATACGCAGTATTTT.

The gene calls are TRBV7-8 and TRBJ1-1; D gene uncertain. CDR1 and CDR2 (germline): SGHVS, FQNEAQ. V was shortened by 5 bases and J by 1 base, with 8 bases between the two germline ends. This CDR3 region has 13 residues. The DNA of the CDR3 is TGTGCCAGCAGCCGAGACGGGAACACTGAAGCTTTCTTT. It specifies CASSRDGNTEAFF.

The gene calls are TRBV6-5 and TRBJ2-6; TRBD1 is a possible D gene (5 bases). V was shortened by 5 bases and J by 0 bases, with 8 bases between the two germline ends. CDR1 and CDR2 (germline): MNHEY, SVGAGI. The CDR3 has 15 residues. The CDR3 spells CASSRDSSGANVLTF. The CDR3 DNA sequence: TGTGCCAGCAGTCGCGACAGCTCTGGGGCCAACGTCCTGACTTTC.

In this sample, this clone turned up a few times. This chain connects TRBV2 to TRBJ1-5; a weak D match, TRBD1 (6 bases). There are 14 residues in the CDR3. Trimming removed 0 bases at V and 5 bases at J, with 8 bases between. CDR1 SNHLY and CDR2 FYNNEI come from the germline V gene. CDR3 amino acids: CASSEASGDQPQHF. The CDR3 nucleotides read TGTGCCAGCAGTGAAGCGTCAGGGGATCAGCCCCAGCATTTT.

J is TRBJ1-1 and V is TRBV29-1, with D tentatively TRBD1 (5 bases). V was trimmed by 5 bases and J by 5 bases, leaving 18 bases between them. CDR3 length: 14 residues. Germline CDR1 SQVTM, CDR2 ANQGSEA. CDR3 coding DNA: TGCAGCGTTTTTGGATCGGAGGGACTAACTGAAGCTTTCTTT. As protein: CSVFGSEGLTEAFF. Drawing the rest from reference TRBV29-1 and TRBJ1-1, the complete variable domain is SAVISQKPSRDICQRGTSLTIQCQVDSQVTMMFWYRQQPGQSLTLIATANQGSEATYESGFVIDKFPISRPNLTFSTLTVSNMSPEDSSIYLCSVFGSEGLTEAFFGQGTRLTVV.

The chain uses TRBV4-2 and TRBJ2-7; 7 bases are a match to TRBD1. This CDR3 contains 15 residues. Germline V gene lookup returns CDR1 LGHNA and CDR2 YNFKEQ. With V trimmed by 1 base and J by 0 bases, 3 bases remained unmatched. CDR3 region: CASSQAGQSSYEQYF. In DNA form, the CDR3 reads TGTGCCAGCAGCCAAGCGGGACAGAGCTCCTACGAGCAGTACTTC.

The chain joins TRBV5-8 to TRBJ1-6; perhaps TRBD1 as D (6 bases). Germline lookup yields CDR1 SGHTS and CDR2 YDEGEE. This CDR3 is built from 15 residues. V lost 0 bases and J 10 bases, leaving 14 bases between the germline ends. This CDR3 is CASSLAGQRGSPLHF. In nucleotides, the CDR3 is TGTGCCAGCAGCTTGGCAGGACAGAGAGGCTCACCCCTCCACTTT.

DNA for the CDR3: TGTGCCAGCAGCCGGGACAGGGGTCGTGGTGAGCAGTTCTTC. Its protein is CASSRDRGRGEQFF. The J gene is TRBJ2-1, the V gene TRBV6-4; the match to TRBD1 covers 10 bases. V shed 6 bases and J 9 bases; nucleotides not matched to a gene: 8. The CDR3 consists of 14 residues. CDR1 and CDR2 (germline): MRHNA, SNTAGT.

The chain has TRBV18 and TRBJ1-2, with D unresolved. CDR3 length equals 15 residues. Trimming removed 1 base at V and 2 bases at J, with 11 bases between. Germline V gene data show CDR1 as KGHSH and CDR2 as LQKENI. CDR3 amino acids: CASSPLTAQNYGYTF. The CDR3 nucleotides read TGTGCCAGCTCACCACTAACAGCTCAGAACTATGGCTACACCTTC.

The chain couples TRBV4-2 to TRBJ1-3; D might be TRBD1 (6 bases). CDR3 length: 15 amino acids. V was clipped by 4 bases and J by 4 bases, with 14 bases between them. Germline CDR1 LGHNA, CDR2 YNFKEQ. Written as DNA, the CDR3 is TGTGCCAGCAGCCCCTCCGGGACACTAGGAAACACCATATATTTT. This translates into CASSPSGTLGNTIYF.

This sequence joins TRBV6-5 and TRBJ1-6; no clear D gene. CDR1 is MNHEY and CDR2 is SVGAGI in the germline V gene. The CDR3 extends over 15 amino acids. The germline V and J ends were trimmed by 2 bases and 0 bases, with 5 bases remaining between them. The CDR3 DNA reads TGTGCCAGCAGTTACGCGAGCTCCTATAATTCACCCCTCCACTTT. This gives the protein CASSYASSYNSPLHF.

The V gene is TRBV5-4, the J gene TRBJ1-2; possible D gene TRBD1, 6 bases. Germline V gene sequence: CDR1 SGHNT, CDR2 YYREEE (reference sequence). The CDR3 runs 15 residues. The ends were cut back, 4 bases at V and 4 bases at J, with 17 bases in the middle. The CDR3 protein is CASSRPEGQFYGYTF. The CDR3 bases are TGTGCCAGCAGCAGACCTGAAGGACAGTTCTATGGCTACACCTTC.

The V call is TRBV2, the J call TRBJ2-1; D not certain. Per germline, CDR1 SNHLY and CDR2 FYNNEI. Trimming pared 3 bases from V and 0 bases from J, leaving 9 bases between. The CDR3 has 15 residues. CDR3 nucleotide sequence: TGTGCCAGCAGTGATGGGCAGGCCTCCTACAATGAGCAGTTCTTC. As protein: CASSDGQASYNEQFF.

This clone was seen more than once but under ten times. The genes are TRBV4-1 and TRBJ2-1; the match to TRBD2 covers 13 bases. CDR1 is MGHRA, CDR2 YSYEKL, per germline. The ends lost 4 bases at V and 4 bases at J; junction bases unmatched: 4. This CDR3 is built from 16 residues. The CDR3 region is CASSPRTSGRYNEQFF. CDR3 sequence (DNA): TGCGCCAGCAGCCCTCGGACTAGCGGGAGATACAATGAGCAGTTCTTC.

The chain employs TRBV21-1 and TRBJ2-7; the table gives TRBD1 as D, unverified against the DNA. TRBV21-1 is an annotated pseudogene. This CDR3 spans 20 amino acids. The CDR3 nucleotides read TGTGCCAGCAGCAAAGCGAAAAGAACCGCAATATCGACAGTCTCCTACGAGCAGTACGTC. Its protein is CASSKAKRTAISTVSYEQYV.

For the CDR3, the DNA is TGTGCCAGCCCCTCATTGTTCAGGGAAGCTTCCTACGAGCAGTACGTC. Protein sequence: CASPSLFREASYEQYV. J is TRBJ2-7 and V is TRBV7-8; D possibly corresponds to TRBD1 (5 bases). Germline lookup yields CDR1 SGHVS and CDR2 FQNEAQ. The length of the CDR3 is 16 residues. V shed 8 bases and J shed 1 base, with 21 bases lying between them.

For the CDR3, the DNA is TGTGCCAGCAGCCAAGGAGCGGGGGGGCCGAATGAGCAGTTCTTC. Its translation is CASSQGAGGPNEQFF. The chain joins TRBV4-2 to TRBJ2-1, with 10 bases identical to TRBD2. V lost 1 base to trimming and J lost 7 bases; unmatched junction nucleotides: 4. CDR3 size: 15 residues. CDR1 is LGHNA, CDR2 YNFKEQ, per germline.

This chain connects TRBV3-1 (or the pseudogene TRBV3-2) to TRBJ2-3; the D is unclear. CDR1 and CDR2 from the germline V gene are LGHDT and YNNKEL (reference sequence). Trimming pared 0 bases from V and 8 bases from J, leaving 9 bases between. The CDR3 loop spans 13 amino acids. CDR3 loop: CASSQDLLATQYF. CDR3 DNA sequence: TGTGCCAGCAGCCAAGATTTGTTAGCTACGCAGTATTTT.

This chain links TRBV7-9 with TRBJ1-1, with TRBD1 identical over 9 bases. The germline V gene has CDR1 SEHNR and CDR2 FQNEAQ (reference sequence). Trimming cost V 5 bases and J 7 bases; bases outside gene matches: 14. The CDR3 is 16 amino acids. For the CDR3, the DNA is TGTGCCAGCAGCCTCTCGGGACAGGGTGGATTGAGTGAAGCTTTCTTT. As protein: CASSLSGQGGLSEAFF.